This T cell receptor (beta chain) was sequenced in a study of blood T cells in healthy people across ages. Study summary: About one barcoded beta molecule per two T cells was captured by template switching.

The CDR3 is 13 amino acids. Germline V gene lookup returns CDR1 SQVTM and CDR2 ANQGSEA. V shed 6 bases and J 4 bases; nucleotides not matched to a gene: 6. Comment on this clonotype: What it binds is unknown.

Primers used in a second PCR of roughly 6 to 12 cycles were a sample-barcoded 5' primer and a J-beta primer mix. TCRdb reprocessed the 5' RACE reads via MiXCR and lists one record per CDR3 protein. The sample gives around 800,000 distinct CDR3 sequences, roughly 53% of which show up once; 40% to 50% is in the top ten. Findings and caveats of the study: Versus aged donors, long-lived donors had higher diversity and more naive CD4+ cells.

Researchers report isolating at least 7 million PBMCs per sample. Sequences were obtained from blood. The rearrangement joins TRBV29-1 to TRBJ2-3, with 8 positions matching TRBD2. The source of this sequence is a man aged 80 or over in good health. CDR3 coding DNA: TGCAGCGTCAGAGCGGGAGTATCAGATACGCAGTATTTT. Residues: CSVRAGVSDTQYF.